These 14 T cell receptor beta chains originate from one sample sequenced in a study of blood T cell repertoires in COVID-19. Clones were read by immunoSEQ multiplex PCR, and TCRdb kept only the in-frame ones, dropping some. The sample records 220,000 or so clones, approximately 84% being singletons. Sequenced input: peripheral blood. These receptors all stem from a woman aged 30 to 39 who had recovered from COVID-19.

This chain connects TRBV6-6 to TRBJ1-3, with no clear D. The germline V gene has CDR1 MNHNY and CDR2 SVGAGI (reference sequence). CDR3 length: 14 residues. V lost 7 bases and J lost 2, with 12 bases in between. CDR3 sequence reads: CASTLQQTGNTIYF. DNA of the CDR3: TGTGCCAGCACCTTACAGCAGACTGGAAACACCATATATTTT.

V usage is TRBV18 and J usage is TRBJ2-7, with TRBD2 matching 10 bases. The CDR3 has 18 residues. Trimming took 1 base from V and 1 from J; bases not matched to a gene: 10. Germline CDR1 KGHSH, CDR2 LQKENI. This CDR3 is CASSPLAGGSAASYEQYF. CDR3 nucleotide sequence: TGTGCCAGCTCACCACTAGCGGGAGGATCCGCGGCGTCCTACGAGCAGTACTTC.

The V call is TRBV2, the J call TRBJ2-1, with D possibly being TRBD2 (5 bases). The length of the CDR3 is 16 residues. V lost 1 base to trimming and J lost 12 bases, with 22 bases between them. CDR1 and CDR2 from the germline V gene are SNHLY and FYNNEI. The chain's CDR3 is CASSEGTGFYNDGQFF. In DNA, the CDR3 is TGTGCCAGCAGTGAAGGGACGGGATTTTACAATGATGGGCAGTTCTTC.

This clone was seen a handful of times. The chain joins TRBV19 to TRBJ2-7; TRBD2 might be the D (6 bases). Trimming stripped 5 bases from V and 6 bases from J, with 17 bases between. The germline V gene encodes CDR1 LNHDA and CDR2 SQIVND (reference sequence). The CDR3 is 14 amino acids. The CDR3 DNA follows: TGTGCCAGTAGTTCCCGGGACTTTCATAGCGAGCAGTACTTC. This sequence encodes CASSSRDFHSEQYF. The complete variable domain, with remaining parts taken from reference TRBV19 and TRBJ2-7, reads DGGITQSPKYLFRKEGQNVTLSCEQNLNHDAMYWYRQDPGQGLRLIYYSQIVNDFQKGDIAEGYSVSREKKESFPLTVTSAQKNPTAFYLCASSSRDFHSEQYFGPGTRLTVT.

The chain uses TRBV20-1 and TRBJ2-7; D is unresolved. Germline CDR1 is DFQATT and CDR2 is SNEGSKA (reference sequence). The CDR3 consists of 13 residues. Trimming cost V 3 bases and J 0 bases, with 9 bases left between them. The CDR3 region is CSASDASSYEQYF. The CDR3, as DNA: TGCAGTGCTAGTGATGCGAGCTCCTACGAGCAGTACTTC.

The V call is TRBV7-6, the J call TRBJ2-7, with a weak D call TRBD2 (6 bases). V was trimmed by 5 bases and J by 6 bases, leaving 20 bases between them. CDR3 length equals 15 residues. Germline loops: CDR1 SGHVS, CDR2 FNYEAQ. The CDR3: CASSPLRDALVEQYF. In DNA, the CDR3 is TGTGCCAGCAGCCCTTTGCGGGACGCCCTTGTCGAGCAGTACTTC.

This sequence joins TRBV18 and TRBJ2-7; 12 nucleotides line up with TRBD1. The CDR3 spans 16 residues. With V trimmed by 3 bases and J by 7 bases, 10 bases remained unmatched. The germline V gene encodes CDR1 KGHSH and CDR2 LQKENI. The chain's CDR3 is CASSPGGGQGAREQYF. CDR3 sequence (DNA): TGTGCCAGCTCACCGGGCGGGGGACAGGGGGCGCGAGAGCAGTACTTC.

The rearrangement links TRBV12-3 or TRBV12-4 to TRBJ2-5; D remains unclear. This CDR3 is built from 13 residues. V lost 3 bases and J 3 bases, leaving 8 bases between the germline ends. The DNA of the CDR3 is TGTGCCAGCAGTTTTCAGGTGGAAGAGACCCAGTACTTC. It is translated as CASSFQVEETQYF.

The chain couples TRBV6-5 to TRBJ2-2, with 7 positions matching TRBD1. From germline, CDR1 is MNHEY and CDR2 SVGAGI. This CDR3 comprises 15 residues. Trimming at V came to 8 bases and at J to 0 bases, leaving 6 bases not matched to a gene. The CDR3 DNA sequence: TGTGCCAGCTCGTTAGGACAGGCGAACACCGGGGAGCTGTTTTTT. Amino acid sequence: CASSLGQANTGELFF.

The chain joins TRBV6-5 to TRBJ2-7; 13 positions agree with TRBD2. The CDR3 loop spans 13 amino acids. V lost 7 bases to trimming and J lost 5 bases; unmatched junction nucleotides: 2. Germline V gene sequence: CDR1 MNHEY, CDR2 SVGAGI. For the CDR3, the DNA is TGTGCCAGCACCGGGACTAGCGGGAACGAGCAGTACTTC. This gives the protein CASTGTSGNEQYF.

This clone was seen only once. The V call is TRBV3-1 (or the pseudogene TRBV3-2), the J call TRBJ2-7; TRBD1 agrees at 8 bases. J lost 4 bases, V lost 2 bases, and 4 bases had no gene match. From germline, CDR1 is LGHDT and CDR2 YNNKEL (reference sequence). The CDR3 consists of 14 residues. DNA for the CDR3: TGTGCCAGCAGCCAATCAGGGGGCATATACGAGCAGTACTTC. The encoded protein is CASSQSGGIYEQYF.

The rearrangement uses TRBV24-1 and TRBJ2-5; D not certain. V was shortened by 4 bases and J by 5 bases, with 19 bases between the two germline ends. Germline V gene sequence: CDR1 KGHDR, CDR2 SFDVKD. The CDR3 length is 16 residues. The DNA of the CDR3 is TGTGCCACCAGTGACCCCTTGACAAGAGCTTTCGAGACCCAGTACTTC. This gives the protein CATSDPLTRAFETQYF.

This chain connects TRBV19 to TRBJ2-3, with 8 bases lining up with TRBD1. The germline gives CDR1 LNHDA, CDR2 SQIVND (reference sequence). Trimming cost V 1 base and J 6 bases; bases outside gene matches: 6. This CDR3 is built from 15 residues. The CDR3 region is CASSIGQGAGDTQYF. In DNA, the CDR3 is TGTGCCAGTAGTATAGGGCAGGGGGCAGGGGATACGCAGTATTTT.

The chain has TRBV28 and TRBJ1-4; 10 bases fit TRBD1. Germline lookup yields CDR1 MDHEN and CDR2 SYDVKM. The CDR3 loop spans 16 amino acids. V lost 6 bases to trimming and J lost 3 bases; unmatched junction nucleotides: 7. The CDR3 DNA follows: TGTGCCAGCAGCCCGACAGGGGGCGCCGCTAATGAAAAACTGTTTTTT. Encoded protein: CASSPTGGAANEKLFF.